A single sample is the source of the 14 T cell receptor beta chains below, sequenced in a study of blood T cell repertoires in COVID-19. Assay used: immunoSEQ multiplex PCR; TCRdb lists only in-frame clones, some missing. Among roughly 230,000 clones listed, about 85% were seen once. Sequenced sample: peripheral blood. These TCRs come from a woman of 80 years or more with acute or convalescent COVID-19.

CDR3 in DNA: TGTGCCTGGAGCCTAGCGGGAGCCACCGGGGAGCTGTTTTTT. It specifies CAWSLAGATGELFF. The chain recombines TRBV30 with TRBJ2-2; 10 nucleotides agree with TRBD2. CDR1 is GTSNPN, CDR2 SVGIG, per germline (reference sequence). CDR3 length: 14 amino acids. V lost 3 bases to trimming and J lost 4 bases; unmatched junction nucleotides: 2.

This rearrangement joins TRBV15 to TRBJ2-5; 10 nucleotides line up with TRBD2. CDR1 is LNHNV, CDR2 YYDKDF, per germline (reference sequence). Germline trimming cut 2 bases from V and 4 bases from J; bases unmatched to any gene: 4. The CDR3 has 15 residues. The CDR3 region is CATSRTSGVRETQYF. Written as DNA, the CDR3 is TGTGCCACCAGCAGAACTAGCGGGGTCAGAGAGACCCAGTACTTC.

The chain carries TRBV27 and TRBJ1-1, with TRBD1 as a possible D gene (5 bases). The germline V gene has CDR1 MNHEY and CDR2 SMNVEV (reference sequence). V lost 3 bases to trimming and J lost 0 bases, with 14 bases between them. The CDR3 contains 16 residues. The CDR3: CASSFRWGGVNTEAFF. The CDR3 DNA is TGTGCCAGCAGTTTTCGGTGGGGGGGGGTGAACACTGAAGCTTTCTTT.

This clone has a handful of counts. The V call is TRBV5-4, the J call TRBJ2-1, with 10 bases fitting TRBD1. Germline V gene lookup returns CDR1 SGHNT and CDR2 YYREEE (reference sequence). The J segment lost 5 bases and the V segment lost 4 bases, leaving 6 bases of the junction unmatched. This CDR3 comprises 15 residues. This CDR3 is CASSTGTGVDNEQFF. DNA for the CDR3: TGTGCCAGCAGCACCGGGACAGGGGTGGACAATGAGCAGTTCTTC.

This chain uses TRBV28 with TRBJ1-2; D unclear. V lost 5 bases, J lost 3 bases, and 16 bases lay in between. This CDR3 spans 15 amino acids. The V gene's germline CDR1 is MDHEN and CDR2 SYDVKM. Here the CDR3 DNA reads TGTGCCAGCAGTCCCCGGGGTTCCGGGTACTATGGCTACACCTTC. As protein: CASSPRGSGYYGYTF.

V gene TRBV6-5 combines with J gene TRBJ1-2; D perhaps matches TRBD1 (6 bases). Germline CDR1 reads MNHEY; CDR2 reads SVGAGI. This CDR3 is 13 amino acids long. V was cut by 2 bases and J by 8 bases, with 12 bases left in between. CDR3: CASSYQGQGGYTF. The DNA of the CDR3 is TGTGCCAGCAGTTACCAGGGGCAAGGCGGCTACACCTTC.

This clone was detected once. V usage is TRBV2 and J usage is TRBJ1-5; D is ambiguous. This CDR3 has 12 residues. The V and J ends lost 2 bases and 4 bases respectively, with 3 bases between them. Germline V gene sequence: CDR1 SNHLY, CDR2 FYNNEI. CDR3 residues: CASSEQNQPQHF. The DNA of the CDR3 is TGTGCCAGCAGTGAACAGAATCAGCCCCAGCATTTT.

J is TRBJ2-5 and V is TRBV6-5; 12 bases line up with TRBD2. CDR3 length: 15 residues. With 6 bases clipped from V and 5 bases from J, the junction kept 7 bases outside the gene matches. CDR1 is MNHEY and CDR2 is SVGAGI in the germline V gene. The CDR3 coding sequence is TGTGCCAGCAGGACACTAGCGGGGGGAGGGGAGACCCAGTACTTC. As protein: CASRTLAGGGETQYF.

This rearrangement joins TRBV5-1 to TRBJ2-2; 8 nucleotides match TRBD1. In germline, CDR1 is SGHRS, CDR2 YFSETQ. The length of the CDR3 is 15 residues. After removal of 1 base from V and 9 bases from J, the junction contained 8 bases not matched to a gene. The CDR3 bases are TGCGCCAGCAGCTTGTCGGGACAGGAATTTTGGGAGCTGTTTTTT. It codes for CASSLSGQEFWELFF.

This clone was recorded only once. The V gene is TRBV5-1, the J gene TRBJ2-7, with 8 bases aligning to TRBD2. The CDR3 covers 16 residues. Trimming at V came to 7 bases and at J to 2 bases, leaving 14 bases not matched to a gene. The germline CDR1 and CDR2 sequences are SGHRS and YFSETQ. CDR3 sequence reads: CASSYGGTSGTYEQYF. The CDR3 DNA follows: TGCGCCAGCTCATATGGTGGTACTAGCGGAACCTACGAGCAGTACTTC.

The rearrangement uses TRBV3-1 (or the pseudogene TRBV3-2) and TRBJ2-7; D gene unclear. The CDR3 sequence is 14 residues long. V lost 1 base and J lost 2, with 9 bases in between. Per germline, CDR1 LGHDT and CDR2 YNNKEL (reference sequence). CDR3 coding DNA: TGTGCCAGCAGCCAAGCCGCCTCAGCCTACGAGCAGTACTTC. It codes for CASSQAASAYEQYF.

The rearrangement joins TRBV3-1 (or the pseudogene TRBV3-2) to TRBJ2-3; D perhaps matches TRBD1 (6 bases). The length of the CDR3 is 13 residues. V lost 1 base and J lost 7, with 9 bases in between. Germline assignment: CDR1 LGHDT and CDR2 YNNKEL (reference sequence). For the CDR3, the DNA is TGTGCCAGCAGCCAAGTACAGGGCTATACGCAGTATTTT. The encoded protein is CASSQVQGYTQYF.

Only a few counts were recorded for this clone. The chain uses TRBV28 and TRBJ1-4; 7 positions match TRBD1. Germline V gene lookup returns CDR1 MDHEN and CDR2 SYDVKM. With 3 bases clipped from V and 10 bases from J, the junction kept 8 bases outside the gene matches. This CDR3 has 14 amino acids. The CDR3 DNA reads as TGTGCCAGCAGTTTGAGACAGGGATTGGGAAAACTGTTTTTT. It specifies CASSLRQGLGKLFF.

The chain links TRBV5-1 to TRBJ2-1; TRBD2 might be the D (6 bases). V shed 3 bases and J shed 0 bases, with 16 bases lying between them. The germline V gene has CDR1 SGHRS and CDR2 YFSETQ. The CDR3 has 17 residues. Here the CDR3 DNA reads TGCGCCAGCAGCTCCGGGACTCGACCCCGCTCCTACAATGAGCAGTTCTTC. Amino acids: CASSSGTRPRSYNEQFF.